The rows below give T cell receptor beta chains drawn from one sample of a study of metastatic and nonmetastatic thyroid tumors. TCRdb re-called the PCR reads through MiXCR. The sample has some 11,000 clones, over 20% seen once. The sequenced material came from adjacent normal tissue. These receptors were obtained from a female donor with papillary thyroid cancer or a benign thyroid nodule (not recorded which). Some clones in this sample may be carry-over from other donors' samples. The CDR3 runs from the conserved cysteine through the conserved F or W. D genes are given only for firm matches. Part of the rows lack a size; the others show once, few, many or a class for expanded clones.

size	D	V	length	J	CDR3	DNA
many	TRBD1	TRBV12-3/TRBV12-4	19	TRBJ2-1	CASSLRSLTGQALHNEQFF	TGTGCCAGCAGTTTAAGGAGTTTAACCGGACAGGCCCTTCACAATGAGCAGTTCTTC
NA	TRBD1	TRBV11-2	16	TRBJ2-3	CASSRPRDSLTDTQCF	TGTGCCAGCAGCCGGCCGAGGGACAGCCTCACGGATACGCAGTGTTTT
few	TRBD2	TRBV6-1	15	TRBJ2-7	CASSRRTSGGYEQYF	TGTGCCAGCAGCCGTCGGACTAGCGGGGGCTACGAGCAGTACTTC
few	NA	TRBV6-1	11	TRBJ2-7	CASMEANEQYF	TGTGCCAGCATGGAGGCCAACGAGCAGTACTTC
few	TRBD2	TRBV24-1	16	TRBJ2-1	CATSDLQTSGNNEQFF	TGTGCCACCAGTGATTTGCAGACTAGCGGAAACAATGAGCAGTTCTTC
NA	TRBD2	TRBV9	16	TRBJ2-2	CASSIGLAGEGGELFF	TGTGCCAGCAGCATCGGACTAGCGGGAGAAGGCGGGGAGCTGTTTTTT
few	NA	TRBV2	12	TRBJ1-1	CASSRMNTVAFF	TGTGCCAGCAGTCGGATGAACACTGTAGCTTTCTTT
many	NA	TRBV2	16	TRBJ2-3	CASTSTRGGGADTQYF	TGTGCCAGCACTTCTACGAGGGGGGGCGGGGCAGATACGCAGTATTTT
NA	TRBD1	TRBV7-3	14	TRBJ2-2	CASSSGQGRRELFF	TGTGCCAGCAGCTCGGGACAGGGGCGTAGGGAGCTGTTTTTT
many	NA	TRBV7-8	13	TRBJ2-3	CASSPGTADTQYF	TGTGCCAGCAGCCCGGGGACTGCAGATACGCAGTATTTT
medium-sized	TRBD1	TRBV7-2	13	TRBJ2-7	CASSQDRASEQYF	TGTGCCAGCAGCCAAGACAGGGCCAGCGAGCAGTACTTC
many	TRBD2	TRBV4-1	16	TRBJ2-2	CASSQVGRGDSGELFF	TGCGCCAGCAGCCAAGTCGGTCGGGGGGATAGCGGGGAGCTGTTTTTT
NA	NA	TRBV20-1	14	TRBJ1-1	CSAPASDWNTEAFF	TGCAGTGCTCCCGCCAGTGATTGGAACACTGAAGCTTTCTTT
medium-sized	TRBD1	TRBV20-1	14	TRBJ1-2	CSASGQDLHYGYTF	TGCAGTGCTTCCGGACAGGACCTTCACTATGGCTACACCTTC
medium-sized	TRBD2	TRBV7-9	14	TRBJ2-2	CASRYSGSTGELFF	TGTGCCAGCAGATATAGCGGGAGCACCGGGGAGCTGTTTTTT
NA	TRBD2	TRBV7-9	16	TRBJ2-5	CASSSETSGWGETQYF	TGTGCCAGCAGCTCGGAAACTAGCGGCTGGGGAGAGACCCAGTACTTC
NA	NA	TRBV7-3	14	TRBJ2-7	CASSLYTGSYEQYF	TGTGCCAGCAGCTTATATACGGGCTCCTACGAGCAGTACTTC
few	NA	TRBV19	12	TRBJ1-5	CASSITDQPQHF	TGTGCCAGTAGTATCACAGATCAGCCCCAGCACTTT
many	TRBD2	TRBV30	15	TRBJ2-2	CACSREGMNTGELFF	TGTGCCTGTTCCCGGGAGGGGATGAACACCGGGGAGCTGTTTTTT
medium-sized	NA	TRBV7-9	12	TRBJ2-7	CASSLGSYEQYF	TGTGCCAGCAGCTTAGGCTCCTACGAGCAGTACTTC
medium-sized	NA	TRBV15	13	TRBJ1-2	CATSRERDYGYTF	TGTGCCACCAGCAGAGAGCGGGACTATGGCTACACCTTC
NA	NA	TRBV5-1	14	TRBJ1-2	CASSLGPSTGGYTF	TGCGCCAGCAGCTTGGGCCCCTCTACGGGTGGCTACACCTTC
many	NA	TRBV2	15	TRBJ2-7	CASSDGRVLPGEQYF	TGTGCCAGCAGTGACGGAAGGGTCCTCCCGGGCGAGCAGTACTTC
few	TRBD1	TRBV28	15	TRBJ1-1	CASSSRDSAVVVAFF	TGTGCCAGCAGTTCCCGGGACAGTGCGGTGGTGGTTGCTTTCTTT
few	TRBD1	TRBV9	14	TRBJ2-7	CASSPRQGPYEQYF	TGTGCCAGCAGCCCCCGACAGGGCCCCTACGAGCAGTACTTC
NA	TRBD2	TRBV20-1	15	TRBJ2-7	CSARGSSGRTYEQYF	TGCAGTGCTAGGGGTTCTAGCGGGAGAACCTACGAGCAGTACTTC
few	NA	TRBV6-2/TRBV6-3	11	TRBJ2-1	CASGYVNEQFF	TGTGCCAGCGGCTACGTAAATGAGCAGTTCTTC
many	TRBD1	TRBV5-5	16	TRBJ2-3	CASSLLYRGVSDTQYF	TGTGCCAGCAGCTTGCTGTACAGGGGGGTCTCAGATACGCAGTATTTT
many	NA	TRBV4-3	15	TRBJ1-2	CASSQEMGLTSGYTF	TGCGCCAGCAGCCAAGAGATGGGGTTGACATCTGGCTACACCTTC
many	NA	TRBV6-5	14	TRBJ2-7	CASSYHQASYEQYF	TGTGCCAGCAGTTACCACCAGGCTTCCTACGAGCAGTACTTC
few	TRBD1	TRBV24-1	13	TRBJ2-7	CAASRTGSYERYF	TGTGCCGCCAGTAGGACAGGGTCCTACGAGCGGTACTTC
medium-sized	TRBD2	TRBV10-1	15	TRBJ2-1	CASSVAGGKGDEQFF	TGCGCCAGCAGTGTAGCGGGAGGTAAAGGAGATGAGCAGTTCTTC
NA	NA	TRBV24-1	15	TRBJ2-1	CATSDLRSIGNEQFF	TGTGCCACCAGTGATTTGCGCTCAATAGGCAATGAGCAGTTCTTC
few	TRBD2	TRBV2	14	TRBJ2-1	CAGAGVSGSDEQFF	TGTGCCGGGGCGGGGGTCAGCGGGAGCGATGAGCAGTTCTTC
many	NA	TRBV18	11	TRBJ2-3	CASSPTDTQYF	TGTGCCAGCTCACCAACAGATACGCAGTATTTT
once	NA	TRBV11-3	13	TRBJ2-1	CASSYTRAGRTFF	TGTGCCAGCAGCTATACAAGGGCAGGTAGGACGTTCTTC
many	NA	TRBV2	13	TRBJ1-3	CASLEGPGNTIYF	TGTGCCAGTCTTGAGGGGCCTGGAAACACCATATATTTT
NA	NA	TRBV6-1	13	TRBJ2-7	CASSRTGTYEQYF	TGTGCCAGCAGTAGGACGGGGACCTACGAGCAGTACTTC
NA	NA	TRBV5-4	14	TRBJ2-5	CASSLGGYQETQYF	TGTGCCAGCAGCTTGGGTGGTTACCAAGAGACCCAGTACTTC
few	TRBD2	TRBV27	18	TRBJ2-1	CASSLSGSWLAADNEQFF	TGTGCCAGCAGTTTATCGGGGAGTTGGCTAGCGGCCGACAATGAGCAGTTCTTC
NA	NA	TRBV5-1	13	TRBJ1-2	CASRWTVNYGYTF	TGCGCCAGCAGGTGGACAGTTAACTATGGCTACACCTTC
NA	TRBD1	TRBV27	17	TRBJ2-7	CATLGQGGAGGLYEQYF	TGTGCCACCCTGGGACAGGGGGGGGCGGGAGGGCTTTACGAGCAGTACTTC
many	NA	TRBV2	11	TRBJ2-5	CARAGQETQYF	TGTGCCCGAGCGGGTCAAGAGACCCAGTACTTC
NA	NA	TRBV11-2	16	TRBJ2-7	CASSLGAGFISYEQYF	TGTGCCAGCAGCTTAGGGGCAGGTTTCATCTCTTACGAGCAGTACTTC
many	NA	TRBV4-1	14	TRBJ2-5	CASSQRQAQETQYF	TGCGCCAGCAGCCAGAGACAGGCTCAAGAGACCCAGTACTTC
NA	NA	TRBV7-6	14	TRBJ1-3	CASSLGPAVYTIYF	TGTGCTAGCAGCCTCGGACCTGCCGTATACACCATATATTTT
medium-sized	NA	TRBV19	15	TRBJ2-3	CASSMSQDSTDTQYF	TGTGCCAGTAGTATGAGTCAGGACAGCACAGATACGCAGTATTTT
medium-sized	NA	TRBV5-1	13	TRBJ2-1	CASSVGLGNEQFF	TGCGCCAGCAGCGTGGGACTGGGCAATGAGCAGTTCTTC
medium-sized	TRBD1	TRBV6-2/TRBV6-3	15	TRBJ2-4	CASSIRDRGGHIQYF	TGTGCCAGCAGTATCCGGGACAGGGGGGGACACATTCAGTACTTC
NA	NA	TRBV15	11	TRBJ2-5	CATSREETQYF	TGTGCCACCAGCAGAGAAGAGACCCAGTACTTC
NA	NA	TRBV6-2/TRBV6-3	13	TRBJ1-1	CASSYRGFSEAFF	TGTGCCAGCAGTTACCGAGGGTTTTCTGAAGCTTTCTTT
NA	TRBD2	TRBV6-2/TRBV6-3	15	TRBJ2-2	CASSYFTGGSRELFF	TGTGCCAGCAGTTACTTCACCGGGGGGAGCAGGGAGCTGTTTTTT
medium-sized	NA	TRBV6-1	15	TRBJ2-7	CASSEEWYPLYEQYF	TGTGCCAGCAGTGAAGAGTGGTATCCCCTCTACGAGCAGTACTTC
few	NA	TRBV14	12	TRBJ1-3	CASSATGNTTYF	TGTGCCAGCAGCGCCACAGGGAACACCACATATTTT